These 22 T cell receptor beta chains were all obtained from the same sample, sequenced in a study of T cells expressing NK-cell markers (dated by TCRdb to 2019 to 2021). Libraries came from 5' RACE. For sequencing, an Illumina HiSeq 2000 was employed. One entry per CDR3 protein sequence results from the TCRdb reprocessing of the reads, with DNA left out. The sample's table lists a count of about 430,000 distinct CDR3 sequences. Of the sample, approximately 1.5% is held by the ten largest clones. Sequenced: blood T cells: a sorted CD56 or NKG2C T cell subset, CD4+ or CD8+ T cells, or bulk PBMC T cells (not recorded which). These receptors were obtained from a woman between 50 and 59 years old in good health. Donor details come from another sample of the same person, matched by shared clones.

V is TRBV7-8 and J is TRBJ2-5; TCRdb's D call of TRBD1 is untestable without DNA. The germline V gene has CDR1 SGHVS and CDR2 FQNEAQ. The CDR3 length is 14 residues. The CDR3 sequence: CASRKRQGQETQYF.

V is TRBV7-9 and J is TRBJ2-5; without DNA, the TCRdb call of TRBD2 cannot be checked. Germline CDR1 and CDR2: SEHNR and FQNEAQ (reference sequence). The CDR3 is 14 amino acids. The CDR3 spells CASSLEDPPRTQYF.

V and J are TRBV29-1 and TRBJ2-7; TCRdb's D gene call, TRBD1, goes unchecked for lack of DNA. Germline CDR1 reads SQVTM; CDR2 reads ANQGSEA. The CDR3 spans 14 residues. The CDR3 here is CSVPRQGSSYEQYF.

V and J are TRBV4-1 and TRBJ1-5. This CDR3 region has 16 residues. Germline assignment: CDR1 MGHRA and CDR2 YSYEKL. The CDR3 loop reads CASSQRTSQTDQPQHF.

This chain uses TRBV7-9 with TRBJ2-3; with no DNA, the TCRdb D assignment of TRBD2 cannot be verified. Per germline, CDR1 SEHNR and CDR2 FQNEAQ (reference sequence). CDR3 length: 14 residues. The CDR3 loop is CASSFRLAVDTQYF.

The chain employs TRBV12-3 or TRBV12-4 and TRBJ2-2; the TCRdb D gene call, TRBD1, has no DNA to confirm it. The CDR3 is 15 residues long. CDR3 amino acids: CASNPGQRNTGELFF.

The rearrangement links TRBV27 to TRBJ2-5. The CDR3 runs to 14 residues. Germline V gives CDR1 MNHEY, CDR2 SMNVEV (reference sequence). CDR3: CASSLIGIQETQYF.

The genes are TRBV7-9 and TRBJ1-2; there is no DNA to check the TCRdb D call of TRBD1. This CDR3 comprises 13 residues. In germline, CDR1 is SEHNR, CDR2 FQNEAQ (reference sequence). CDR3 residues: CASSLGQGYGYTF.

The chain combines TRBV20-1 with TRBJ2-3; the D call of TRBD2 rests on TCRdb alone, since no DNA is present to check it. The CDR3 is 18 residues long. Germline V gene sequence: CDR1 DFQATT, CDR2 SNEGSKA (reference sequence). The CDR3 spells CSAASAGSGRAAMDTQYF.

CDR3 protein: CSARPSPRIFSYEQYF. The rearrangement uses TRBV20-1 and TRBJ2-7; without DNA, the TCRdb call of TRBD2 cannot be checked. Germline CDR1 DFQATT, CDR2 SNEGSKA (reference sequence). This CDR3 region has 16 residues.

V gene TRBV15 combines with J gene TRBJ1-2; absent DNA, TCRdb's TRBD1 call cannot be checked. This CDR3 is 15 amino acids long. The germline CDR1 and CDR2 sequences are LNHNV and YYDKDF (reference sequence). This CDR3 reads CATRPLRTGVDGYTF.

V and J are TRBV10-3 and TRBJ2-5; TCRdb calls TRBD1, which cannot be checked without DNA. The CDR3 spans 12 residues. CDR1 is ENHRY and CDR2 is SYGVKD in the germline V gene. The CDR3 loop reads CAISAPQRTQYF.

The chain employs TRBV20-1 and TRBJ2-3; TCRdb gives TRBD1 as the D gene, but with no DNA this cannot be confirmed. CDR1 DFQATT and CDR2 SNEGSKA come from the germline V gene (reference sequence). The CDR3 totals 13 residues. The CDR3 is CSAPDRGRDTQYF.

This chain joins TRBV20-1 and TRBJ1-5; no DNA is available, so the TRBD1 call from TCRdb remains unchecked. Germline V lookup: CDR1 DFQATT, CDR2 SNEGSKA (reference sequence). This CDR3 contains 15 residues. CDR3 residues: CSAGATGMGNQPQHF.

This chain links TRBV12-3 or TRBV12-4 with TRBJ1-5. This CDR3 comprises 16 residues. CDR3 region: CASSPSGRAGNQPQHF.

CDR3 region: CASSLSGRAGGNYGYTF. The chain recombines TRBV11-2 with TRBJ1-2; the D call from TCRdb, TRBD1, cannot be confirmed without DNA. This CDR3 is built from 17 residues. Germline V gene data show CDR1 as SGHAT and CDR2 as FQNNGV.

The chain couples TRBV27 to TRBJ2-1; the D call from TCRdb, TRBD2, cannot be confirmed without DNA. The CDR3 consists of 15 residues. CDR1 and CDR2 (germline): MNHEY, SMNVEV (reference sequence). The CDR3 spells CASSSWTSGRNEQFF.

V is TRBV12-3 or TRBV12-4 and J is TRBJ1-3; absent DNA, TCRdb's TRBD1 call cannot be checked. CDR3 size: 14 residues. The CDR3 protein is CASTRDRAGNTIYF.

The chain employs TRBV3-1 and TRBJ2-5. The CDR3 extends over 13 amino acids. CDR1 LGHDT and CDR2 YNNKEL come from the germline V gene (reference sequence). CDR3 in amino acids: CASSQPIQETQYF.

The gene calls are TRBV7-2 and TRBJ2-1; the D call of TRBD2 rests on TCRdb alone, since no DNA is present to check it. This CDR3 is built from 14 residues. From germline, CDR1 is SGHTA and CDR2 FQGNSA. Here the CDR3 reads CASSPVGGNNEQFF.

The chain joins TRBV5-1 to TRBJ2-7; TCRdb's D call of TRBD1 is untestable without DNA. CDR1 is SGHRS, CDR2 YFSETQ, per germline. The CDR3 consists of 14 residues. The CDR3 spells CASSPGDSGYEQYF.

The chain is built from TRBV7-8 and TRBJ2-2; TCRdb's D call, TRBD2, is unchecked because there is no DNA. There are 16 residues in the CDR3. The germline CDR1 and CDR2 sequences are SGHVS and FQNEAQ. The CDR3 spells CASSLGLDWNTGELFF.